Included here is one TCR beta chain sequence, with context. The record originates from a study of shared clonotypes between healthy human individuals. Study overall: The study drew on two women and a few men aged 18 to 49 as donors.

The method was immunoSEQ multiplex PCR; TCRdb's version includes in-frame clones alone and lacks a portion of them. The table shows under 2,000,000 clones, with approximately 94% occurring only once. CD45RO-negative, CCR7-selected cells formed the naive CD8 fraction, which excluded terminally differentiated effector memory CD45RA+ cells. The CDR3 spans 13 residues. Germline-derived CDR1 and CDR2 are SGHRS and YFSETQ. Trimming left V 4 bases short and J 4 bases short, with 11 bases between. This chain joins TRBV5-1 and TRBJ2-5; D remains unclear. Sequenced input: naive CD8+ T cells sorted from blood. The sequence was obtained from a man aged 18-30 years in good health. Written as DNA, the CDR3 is TGCGCCAGCAGCCTCCCCATGGGAGAGACCCAGTACTTC. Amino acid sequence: CASSLPMGETQYF.